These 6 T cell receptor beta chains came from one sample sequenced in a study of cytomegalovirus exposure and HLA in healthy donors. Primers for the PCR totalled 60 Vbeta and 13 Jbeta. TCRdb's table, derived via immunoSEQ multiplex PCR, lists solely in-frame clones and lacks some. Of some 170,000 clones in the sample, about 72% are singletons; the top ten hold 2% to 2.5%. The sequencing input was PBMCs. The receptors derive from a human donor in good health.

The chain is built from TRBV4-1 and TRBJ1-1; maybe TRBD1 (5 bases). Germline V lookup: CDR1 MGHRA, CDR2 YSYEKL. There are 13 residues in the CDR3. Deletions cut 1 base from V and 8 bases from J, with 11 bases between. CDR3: CASSQVGDVEAFF. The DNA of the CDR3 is TGCGCCAGCAGCCAAGTAGGGGATGTGGAAGCTTTCTTT.

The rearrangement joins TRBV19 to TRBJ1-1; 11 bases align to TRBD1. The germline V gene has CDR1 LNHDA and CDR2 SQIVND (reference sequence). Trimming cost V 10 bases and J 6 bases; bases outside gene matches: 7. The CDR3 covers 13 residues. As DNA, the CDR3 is TGTGCCACCGGACAGGGGGCTCTTGCTGAAGCTTTCTTT. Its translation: CATGQGALAEAFF.

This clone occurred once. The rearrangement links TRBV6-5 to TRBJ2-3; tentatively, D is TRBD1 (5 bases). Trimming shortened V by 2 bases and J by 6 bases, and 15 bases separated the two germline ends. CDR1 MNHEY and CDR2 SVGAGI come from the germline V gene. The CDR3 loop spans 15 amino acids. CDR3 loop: CASSYVQAGADTQYF. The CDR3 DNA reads TGTGCCAGCAGTTACGTACAGGCCGGCGCGGATACGCAGTATTTT.

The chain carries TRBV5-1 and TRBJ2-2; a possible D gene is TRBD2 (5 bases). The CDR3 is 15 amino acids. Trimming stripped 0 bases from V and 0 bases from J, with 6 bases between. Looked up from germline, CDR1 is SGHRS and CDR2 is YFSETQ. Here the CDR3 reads CASSLAGTNTGELFF. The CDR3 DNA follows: TGCGCCAGCAGCTTGGCGGGGACGAACACCGGGGAGCTGTTTTTT.

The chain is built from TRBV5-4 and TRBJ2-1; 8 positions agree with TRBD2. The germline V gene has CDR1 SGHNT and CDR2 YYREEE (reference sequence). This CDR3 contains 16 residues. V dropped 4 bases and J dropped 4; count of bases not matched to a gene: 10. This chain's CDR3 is CASSALPLAGYNEQFF. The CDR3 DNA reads TGTGCCAGCAGCGCCCTACCCCTAGCGGGTTACAATGAGCAGTTCTTC.

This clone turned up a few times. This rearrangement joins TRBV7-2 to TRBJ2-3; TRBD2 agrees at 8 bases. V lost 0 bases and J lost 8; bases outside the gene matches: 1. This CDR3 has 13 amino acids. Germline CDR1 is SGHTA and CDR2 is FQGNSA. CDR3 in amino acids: CASSLATSVTQYF. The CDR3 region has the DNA TGTGCCAGCAGCTTAGCGACTAGCGTTACGCAGTATTTT.